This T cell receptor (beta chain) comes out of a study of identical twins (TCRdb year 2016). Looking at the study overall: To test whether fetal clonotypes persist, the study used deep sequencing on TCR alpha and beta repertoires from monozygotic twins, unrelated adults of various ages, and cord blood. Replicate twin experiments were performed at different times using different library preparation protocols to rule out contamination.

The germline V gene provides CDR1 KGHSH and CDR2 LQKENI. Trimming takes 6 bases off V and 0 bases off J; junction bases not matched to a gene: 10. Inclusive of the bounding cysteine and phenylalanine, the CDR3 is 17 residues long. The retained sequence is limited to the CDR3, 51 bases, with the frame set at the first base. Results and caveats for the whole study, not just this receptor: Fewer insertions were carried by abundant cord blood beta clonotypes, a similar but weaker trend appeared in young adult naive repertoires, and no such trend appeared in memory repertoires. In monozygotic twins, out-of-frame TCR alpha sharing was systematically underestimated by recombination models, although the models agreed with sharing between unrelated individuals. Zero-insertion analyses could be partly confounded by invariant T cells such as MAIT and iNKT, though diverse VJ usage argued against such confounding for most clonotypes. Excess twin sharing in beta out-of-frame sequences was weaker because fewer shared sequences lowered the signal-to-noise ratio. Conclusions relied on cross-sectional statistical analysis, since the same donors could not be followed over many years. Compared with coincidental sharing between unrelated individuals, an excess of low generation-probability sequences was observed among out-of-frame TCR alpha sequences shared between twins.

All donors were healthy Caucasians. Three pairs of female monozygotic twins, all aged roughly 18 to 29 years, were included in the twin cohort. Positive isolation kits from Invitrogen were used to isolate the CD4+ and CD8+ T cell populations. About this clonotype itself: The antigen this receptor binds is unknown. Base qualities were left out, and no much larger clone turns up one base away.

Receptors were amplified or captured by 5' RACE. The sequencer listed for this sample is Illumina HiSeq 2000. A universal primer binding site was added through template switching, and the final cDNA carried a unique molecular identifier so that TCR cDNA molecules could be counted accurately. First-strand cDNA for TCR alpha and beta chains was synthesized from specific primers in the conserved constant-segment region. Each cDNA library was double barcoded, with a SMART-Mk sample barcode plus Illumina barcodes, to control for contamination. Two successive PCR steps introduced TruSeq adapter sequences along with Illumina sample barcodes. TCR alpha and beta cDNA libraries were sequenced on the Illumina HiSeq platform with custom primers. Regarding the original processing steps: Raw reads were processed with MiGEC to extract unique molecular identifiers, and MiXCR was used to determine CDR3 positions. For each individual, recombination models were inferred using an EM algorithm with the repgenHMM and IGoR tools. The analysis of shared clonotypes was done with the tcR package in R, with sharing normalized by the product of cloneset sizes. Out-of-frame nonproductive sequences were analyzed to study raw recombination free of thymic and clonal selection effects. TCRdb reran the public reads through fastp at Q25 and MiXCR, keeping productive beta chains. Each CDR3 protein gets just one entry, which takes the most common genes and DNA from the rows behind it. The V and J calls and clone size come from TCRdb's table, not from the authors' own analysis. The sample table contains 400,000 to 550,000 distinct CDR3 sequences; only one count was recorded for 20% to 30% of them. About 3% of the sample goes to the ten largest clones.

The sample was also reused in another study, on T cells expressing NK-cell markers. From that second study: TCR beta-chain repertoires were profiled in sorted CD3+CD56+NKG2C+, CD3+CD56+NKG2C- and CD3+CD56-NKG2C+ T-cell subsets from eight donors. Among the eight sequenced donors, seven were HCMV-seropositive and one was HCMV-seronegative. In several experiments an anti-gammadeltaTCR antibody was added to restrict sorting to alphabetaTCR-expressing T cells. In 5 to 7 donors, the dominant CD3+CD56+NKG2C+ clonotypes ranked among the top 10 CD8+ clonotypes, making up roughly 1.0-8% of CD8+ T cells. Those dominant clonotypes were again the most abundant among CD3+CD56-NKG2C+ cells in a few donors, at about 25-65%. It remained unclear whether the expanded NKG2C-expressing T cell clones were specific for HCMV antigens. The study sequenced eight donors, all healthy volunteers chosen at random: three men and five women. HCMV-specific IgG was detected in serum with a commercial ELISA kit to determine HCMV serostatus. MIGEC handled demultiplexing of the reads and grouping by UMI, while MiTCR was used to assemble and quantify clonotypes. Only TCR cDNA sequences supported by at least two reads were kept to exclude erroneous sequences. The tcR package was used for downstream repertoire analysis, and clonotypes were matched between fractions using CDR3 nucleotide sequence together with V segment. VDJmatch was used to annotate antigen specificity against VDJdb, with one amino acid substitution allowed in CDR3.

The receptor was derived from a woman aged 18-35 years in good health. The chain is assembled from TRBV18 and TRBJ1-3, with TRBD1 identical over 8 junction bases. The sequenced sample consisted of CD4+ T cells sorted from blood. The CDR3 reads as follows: CASSSSSGQVSGNTIYF. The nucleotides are TGTGCCAGCTCGTCCTCCTCGGGACAGGTCTCTGGAAACACCATATATTTT.